This TCR beta chain was identified during a study of T cells in Graves' hyperthyroidism and ophthalmopathy. The germline gives CDR1 SGHAT, CDR2 FQNNGV. Trimming stripped 6 bases from V and 4 bases from J, with 12 bases between. The CDR3 spans 13 residues. Each diagnosis drew on symptoms, thyroxine, TRAb, thyroid ultrasound and orbital computed tomography findings. This clonotype was observed many times. TCR beta CDR3 region amplification was performed from RNA transcripts. Primed by the HTBI set, a first-round RT-PCR was run on the TCR CDR3. TCRdb reprocessed the multiplex PCR reads via MiXCR and lists one record per CDR3 protein. The data contain 400,000 to 550,000 distinct CDR3 sequences, around an eighth of them singletons.

The rearrangement links TRBV11-2 to TRBJ2-5; D is possibly TRBD1 or TRBD2 (6 bases each). The receptor's source is a woman aged 18-29 years with Graves' hyperthyroidism. Sequencing was performed on blood. The CDR3 coding sequence is TGTGCCAGCAGTGGGGGGCGCGGAGAGACCCAGTACTTC. Its protein is CASSGGRGETQYF.